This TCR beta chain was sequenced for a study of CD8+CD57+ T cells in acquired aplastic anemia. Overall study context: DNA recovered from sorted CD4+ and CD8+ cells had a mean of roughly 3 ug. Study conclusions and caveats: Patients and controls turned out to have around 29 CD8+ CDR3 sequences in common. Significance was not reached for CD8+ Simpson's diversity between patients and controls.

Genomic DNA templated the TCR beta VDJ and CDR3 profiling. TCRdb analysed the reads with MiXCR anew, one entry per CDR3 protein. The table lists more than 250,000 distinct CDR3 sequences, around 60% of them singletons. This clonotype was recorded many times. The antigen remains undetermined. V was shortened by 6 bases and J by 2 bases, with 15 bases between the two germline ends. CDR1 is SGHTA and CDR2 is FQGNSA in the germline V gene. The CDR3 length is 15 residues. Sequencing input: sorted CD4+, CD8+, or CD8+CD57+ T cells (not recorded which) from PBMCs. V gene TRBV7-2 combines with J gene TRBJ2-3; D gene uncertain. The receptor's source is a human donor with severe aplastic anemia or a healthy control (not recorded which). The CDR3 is CASSSSRWDTDTQYF. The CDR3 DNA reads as TGTGCCAGCAGTAGCTCACGGTGGGACACAGATACGCAGTATTTT.